This T cell receptor (beta chain) emerged from a study of blood T cell repertoires in COVID-19. Assay used: immunoSEQ multiplex PCR; TCRdb lists only in-frame clones, some missing. The data show over 20,000 clones, about 91% seen once. The germline V and J ends were trimmed by 1 base and 0 bases, with 7 bases remaining between them. Germline loops: CDR1 MNHNS, CDR2 SASEGT. The CDR3 has 15 amino acids. This TCR was recovered from a man between 65 and 85 years old with active COVID-19. The rearrangement joins TRBV6-1 to TRBJ1-5; the D gene is possibly TRBD1 (6 bases). The sample comprised peripheral blood. The CDR3 DNA sequence: TGTGCCAGCAGTGAAGTAGGGGGTAGCAATCAGCCCCAGCATTTT. Amino acids: CASSEVGGSNQPQHF.